Shown below are 32 T cell receptor beta chains from a single sample sequenced in a study of T cell responses to AZD1222 COVID-19 vaccine. Method: immunoSEQ multiplex PCR; TCRdb's copy keeps in-frame clones and lacks some. The table shows some 150,000 clones, with 80% to 90% occurring only once. Sequencing used peripheral blood, obtained after recovery from COVID-19. These receptors came from an adult who had recovered from COVID-19.

Comments on this clone: Other DNA sequences in this sample translate to the same CDR3. The chain is built from TRBV5-1 and TRBJ2-7; D call uncertain. From germline, CDR1 is SGHRS and CDR2 YFSETQ. This CDR3 has 14 residues. The V and J ends lost 0 bases and 2 bases respectively, with 9 bases between them. The CDR3 sequence: CASSLGKGAYEQYF. The CDR3 nucleotides read TGCGCCAGCAGCTTGGGGAAGGGTGCCTACGAGCAGTACTTC.

The CDR3 is CASSLPGLGDYNEQFF. The CDR3 nucleotides are TGTGCCAGCAGCTTACCGGGACTAGGAGACTATAATGAGCAGTTCTTC. The genes are TRBV3-1 (or the pseudogene TRBV3-2) and TRBJ2-1; TRBD2 aligns across 8 bases. The ends lost 5 bases at V and 7 bases at J; junction bases unmatched: 13. The CDR3 loop spans 16 amino acids. The germline V gene has CDR1 LGHDT and CDR2 YNNKEL (reference sequence).

The chain links TRBV4-1 to TRBJ2-7; 7 bases agree with TRBD2. This CDR3 contains 15 residues. Germline V gives CDR1 MGHRA, CDR2 YSYEKL. Trimming took 3 bases from V and 0 from J; bases not matched to a gene: 5. The CDR3, as DNA: TGCGCCAGCAGCCAGGTGGGACTAACCTCCTACGAGCAGTACTTC. This sequence encodes CASSQVGLTSYEQYF.

J is TRBJ1-2 and V is TRBV4-2; D unclear. The CDR3 loop spans 15 amino acids. The V and J ends lost 0 bases and 0 bases respectively, with 8 bases between them. CDR1 and CDR2 (germline): LGHNA, YNFKEQ. CDR3 residues: CASSQDWGTNYGYTF. For the CDR3, the DNA is TGTGCCAGCAGCCAAGATTGGGGAACTAACTATGGCTACACCTTC.

The chain recombines TRBV2 with TRBJ1-4; D is unresolved. The CDR3 loop spans 14 amino acids. Germline CDR1 and CDR2: SNHLY and FYNNEI. Deletions cut 7 bases from V and 0 bases from J, with 9 bases between. This CDR3 reads CASNLGSTNEKLFF. The CDR3 bases are TGTGCCAGCAACTTAGGGTCAACTAATGAAAAACTGTTTTTT.

The chain has TRBV10-2 and TRBJ1-3; D possibly corresponds to TRBD1 (6 bases). CDR3 length: 12 amino acids. V was clipped by 10 bases and J by 3 bases, with 10 bases between them. The germline CDR1 and CDR2 sequences are WSHSY and SAAADI. The CDR3 sequence: CATGVGGNTIYF. CDR3 bases: TGCGCCACAGGGGTTGGTGGAAACACCATATATTTT.

This chain uses TRBV28 with TRBJ1-2; D gene ambiguous. The length of the CDR3 is 14 residues. Germline V gene sequence: CDR1 MDHEN, CDR2 SYDVKM. The V gene lost 10 bases and the J gene lost 4 bases, with 19 bases spanning the gap. The CDR3 DNA reads as TGTGCCACCGCCCTGATTTCTCCCCCCTATGGCTACACCTTC. Translated, it gives CATALISPPYGYTF.

The rearrangement uses TRBV5-4 and TRBJ1-4; TRBD1 matches 7 bases. With 4 bases clipped from V and 4 bases from J, the junction kept 7 bases outside the gene matches. CDR1 and CDR2 from the germline V gene are SGHNT and YYREEE (reference sequence). CDR3 size: 15 residues. The CDR3 DNA follows: TGTGCCAGCAGCCTGATGACAGGGCTTAATGAAAAACTGTTTTTT. Its protein is CASSLMTGLNEKLFF.

The chain recombines TRBV21-1 with TRBJ2-1; TRBD2 reflects the table's D call only, with no check against the DNA. TRBV21-1 is an annotated pseudogene. The CDR3 is 17 residues long. In DNA, the CDR3 is TGTGCCAGCAGCAAAGTTTGGCGGCTGGGCTCCTACAATGAGCAGTTCTTC. It specifies CASSKVWRLGSYNEQFF.

The rearrangement uses TRBV28 and TRBJ2-7, with 8 bases matching TRBD1. The germline V gene has CDR1 MDHEN and CDR2 SYDVKM. Trimming took 6 bases from V and 2 from J; bases not matched to a gene: 6. The CDR3 is made up of 14 amino acids. As DNA, the CDR3 is TGTGCCAGCAGATCCAGGGGGCCTACCTACGAGCAGTACTTC. Encoded protein: CASRSRGPTYEQYF.

The rearrangement links TRBV19 to TRBJ1-4; 7 bases align to TRBD1. Trimming removed 3 bases from V and 7 bases from J; junction bases left unmatched: 8. Germline V gives CDR1 LNHDA, CDR2 SQIVND (reference sequence). The CDR3 length is 15 residues. The CDR3 reads CASSIMGTEGEKLFF. CDR3 nucleotides: TGTGCCAGTAGTATTATGGGGACAGAGGGTGAAAAACTGTTTTTT.

The chain recombines TRBV4-2 with TRBJ2-1; 8 positions agree with TRBD2. Germline V gives CDR1 LGHNA, CDR2 YNFKEQ. This CDR3 has 19 amino acids. Trimming took 0 bases from V and 4 from J; bases not matched to a gene: 14. For the CDR3, the DNA is TGTGCCAGCAGCCAAGATTGGGTTAAGGCGGGGGGAGGGTACAATGAGCAGTTCTTC. Protein: CASSQDWVKAGGGYNEQFF.

In its sample, this clone was seen once. CDR3 residues: CASSRTGEFKNYGYTF. DNA of the CDR3: TGTGCCAGCTCCCGGACAGGGGAGTTTAAGAACTATGGCTACACCTTC. The chain couples TRBV21-1 to TRBJ1-2; no check of the table's D call, TRBD1, against the DNA was made. TRBV21-1 is marked as a pseudogene. The CDR3 contains 16 residues.

The rearrangement joins TRBV7-6 to TRBJ2-5, with a weak D call TRBD1 (6 bases). The length of the CDR3 is 12 residues. Germline V lookup: CDR1 SGHVS, CDR2 FNYEAQ. The ends were cut back, 5 bases at V and 2 bases at J, with 6 bases in the middle. CDR3: CASSGQQETQYF. The CDR3 DNA follows: TGTGCCAGCAGCGGACAGCAAGAGACCCAGTACTTC.

The gene calls are TRBV5-4 and TRBJ2-7; the match to TRBD1 covers 8 bases. The J segment lost 2 bases and the V segment lost 4 bases, leaving 5 bases of the junction unmatched. Germline V CDR1 and CDR2: SGHNT, YYREEE (reference sequence). This CDR3 comprises 14 residues. The CDR3 sequence: CASSKGDRPYEQYF. DNA for the CDR3: TGTGCCAGCAGCAAAGGGGACAGGCCCTACGAGCAGTACTTC.

The rearrangement uses TRBV7-9 and TRBJ1-4; D remains unclear. Germline V gives CDR1 SEHNR, CDR2 FQNEAQ (reference sequence). The CDR3 has 15 amino acids. V lost 5 bases and J 12 bases, leaving 22 bases between the germline ends. This CDR3 is CASSPNPAWSGELFF. CDR3 coding DNA: TGTGCCAGCAGCCCCAATCCTGCATGGTCTGGGGAACTGTTTTTT. The entire variable domain, with the rest obtained from reference TRBV7-9 and TRBJ1-4, is as follows: DTGVSQNPRHKITKRGQNVTFRCDPISEHNRLYWYRQTLGQGPEFLTYFQNEAQLEKSRLLSDRFSAERPKGSFSTLEIQRTEQGDSAMYLCASSPNPAWSGELFFGSGTQLSVL.

The chain couples TRBV5-1 to TRBJ1-2; 10 nucleotides match TRBD1. J was trimmed by 5 bases and V by 1 base; bases with no gene match: 5. Germline V lookup: CDR1 SGHRS, CDR2 YFSETQ. The CDR3 loop spans 15 amino acids. The CDR3 coding sequence is TGCGCCAGCAGCTTGCAGGGACAGGGGTTTTATGGCTACACCTTC. Amino acids: CASSLQGQGFYGYTF.

The chain couples TRBV12-3 or TRBV12-4 to TRBJ1-2, with 9 bases aligning to TRBD1. CDR3 length equals 13 residues. Trimming cost V 6 bases and J 7 bases; bases outside gene matches: 6. The CDR3 sequence: CASSLGTGSGYTF. DNA for the CDR3: TGTGCCAGCAGCCTCGGGACAGGGTCTGGCTACACCTTC.

The genes are TRBV13 and TRBJ2-1; possibly TRBD1 for D (6 bases). V was trimmed by 0 bases and J by 7 bases, leaving 10 bases between them. Germline V lookup: CDR1 PRHDT, CDR2 FYEKMQ (reference sequence). The CDR3 spans 14 residues. The CDR3 sequence is CASSLGARGNEQFF. CDR3 bases: TGTGCCAGCAGCTTAGGAGCCAGGGGAAATGAGCAGTTCTTC.

V is TRBV3-1 (or the pseudogene TRBV3-2) and J is TRBJ1-6; possibly TRBD1 for D (6 bases). This CDR3 has 17 residues. Germline assignment: CDR1 LGHDT and CDR2 YNNKEL (reference sequence). V lost 1 base, J lost 5 bases, and 15 bases lay in between. The CDR3 region is CASSQGFSGAHNSPLHF. As DNA, the CDR3 is TGTGCCAGCAGCCAAGGTTTCTCGGGGGCACATAATTCACCCCTCCACTTT.

The chain recombines TRBV28 with TRBJ2-2; 9 bases line up with TRBD2. This CDR3 spans 15 amino acids. After removal of 2 bases from V and 4 bases from J, the junction contained 2 bases not matched to a gene. CDR1 is MDHEN and CDR2 is SYDVKM in the germline V gene. The CDR3 sequence: CASSLSGGFTGELFF. CDR3 DNA sequence: TGTGCCAGCAGTTTAAGCGGGGGGTTCACCGGGGAGCTGTTTTTT.

This chain connects TRBV28 to TRBJ2-1, with D hard to call. The CDR3 sequence is 13 residues long. Germline CDR1 and CDR2: MDHEN and SYDVKM. With 9 bases removed from V and 3 bases from J, the gap between germline ends came to 12 bases. CDR3 residues: CASDPGLYNEQFF. As DNA, the CDR3 is TGTGCCAGTGACCCAGGCCTCTACAATGAGCAGTTCTTC.

The chain employs TRBV5-1 and TRBJ2-5; 8 bases line up with TRBD2. The V gene's germline CDR1 is SGHRS and CDR2 YFSETQ. This CDR3 has 12 amino acids. J was trimmed by 10 bases and V by 0 bases; bases with no gene match: 2. The CDR3 region is CASSLGTSGQYF. For the CDR3, the DNA is TGCGCCAGCAGCTTGGGCACTAGCGGCCAGTACTTC.

This clone has only one observation. Written as DNA, the CDR3 is TGCGCCAGCAGTGATCGACAAAGCAATCAGCCCCAGCATTTT. It is translated as CASSDRQSNQPQHF. This chain links TRBV10-2 with TRBJ1-5; D remains ambiguous. Trimming removed 3 bases at V and 1 base at J, with 7 bases between. The CDR3 is made up of 14 amino acids. The germline V gene encodes CDR1 WSHSY and CDR2 SAAADI.

The chain uses TRBV9 and TRBJ2-5; TRBD2 matches 10 bases. Germline V gives CDR1 SGDLS, CDR2 YYNGEE. The CDR3 extends over 17 amino acids. V lost 0 bases and J lost 5; bases outside the gene matches: 10. CDR3 nucleotides: TGTGCCAGCAGCGTAGATCCCCTAGCGGGAGTAGTGGAGACCCAGTACTTC. This gives the protein CASSVDPLAGVVETQYF.

This rearrangement joins TRBV28 to TRBJ1-5; D remains ambiguous. CDR3 length: 12 amino acids. Trimming cost V 8 bases and J 15 bases, with 20 bases left between them. The germline V gene has CDR1 MDHEN and CDR2 SYDVKM. Here the CDR3 reads CASRSDVLSLHF. The CDR3 nucleotides read TGTGCCAGCCGATCGGACGTTCTTTCTTTGCATTTT.

The sample holds one count of this clone. The chain combines TRBV5-1 with TRBJ2-2; D is unresolved. V was pared by 4 bases and J by 2 bases, with 9 bases between. This CDR3 has 14 amino acids. Germline V lookup: CDR1 SGHRS, CDR2 YFSETQ. The CDR3 DNA is TGCGCCAGCAGCCTCGTAACTAACACCGGGGAGCTGTTTTTT. Protein: CASSLVTNTGELFF.

The rearrangement uses TRBV9 and TRBJ2-6, with D possibly being TRBD2 (5 bases). The CDR3 totals 15 residues. The V end lost 4 bases, the J end lost 0 bases, and 8 bases lay between the germline ends. The V gene's germline CDR1 is SGDLS and CDR2 YYNGEE. This CDR3 reads CASSLGSSGANVLTF. CDR3 nucleotides: TGTGCCAGCAGCCTAGGGAGCTCTGGGGCCAACGTCCTGACTTTC.

The chain has TRBV7-2 and TRBJ1-6, with a tentative D call TRBD1 (5 bases). Trimming took off 5 bases at V and 10 bases at J, with 15 bases between the two ends. Germline-derived CDR1 and CDR2 are SGHTA and FQGNSA. The CDR3 loop spans 14 amino acids. This CDR3 is CASSLGGGRSPLHF. The DNA for the CDR3 is TGTGCCAGCAGCCTAGGTGGGGGAAGGTCACCCCTCCACTTT. The variable domain in full, completed from reference TRBV7-2 and TRBJ1-6, reads GAGVSQSPSNKVTEKGKDVELRCDPISGHTALYWYRQSLGQGLEFLIYFQGNSAPDKSGLPSDRFSAERTGGSVSTLTIQRTQQEDSAVYLCASSLGGGRSPLHFGNGTRLTVT.

The CDR3 reads CASSLGQSEKLFF. CDR3 bases: TGCGCCAGCAGCTTGGGGCAGAGTGAAAAACTGTTTTTT. The gene calls are TRBV5-1 and TRBJ1-4, with D unresolved. Germline CDR1 and CDR2: SGHRS and YFSETQ. Trimming cost V 0 bases and J 7 bases, with 7 bases left between them. The CDR3 is 13 residues long.

The rearrangement joins TRBV5-4 to TRBJ1-6, with D possibly matching TRBD1 (6 bases). V dropped 0 bases and J dropped 9 bases, with 13 bases sitting between them. This CDR3 has 15 residues. Germline CDR1 and CDR2: SGHNT and YYREEE (reference sequence). The CDR3 spells CASSLGSGGGSPLHF. CDR3 DNA sequence: TGTGCCAGCAGCTTGGGTTCGGGGGGCGGTTCACCCCTCCACTTT.

The rearrangement uses TRBV19 and TRBJ2-5, with 8 positions matching TRBD2. From germline, CDR1 is LNHDA and CDR2 SQIVND (reference sequence). The CDR3 loop spans 13 amino acids. With 4 bases clipped from V and 5 bases from J, the junction kept 3 bases outside the gene matches. CDR3: CASSTTSVETQYF. CDR3 nucleotide sequence: TGTGCCAGTAGTACGACTAGCGTGGAGACCCAGTACTTC.